This TCR beta chain was found in a study of cytomegalovirus exposure and HLA in healthy donors. The study, taken as a whole, reports: In a later analysis, TCR beta V- and J-gene trimming showed a link to a missense DCLRE1C variant. Evidence from a later analysis indicated that most CMV-associated TCR beta chains looked HLA-restricted. Presence/absence analyses rested on an assumption that sequencing depth was roughly uniform across donors. In vitro assays verified that three CMV-associated chains recognized CMV antigens specifically.

Amplification used 60 Vbeta primers and 13 Jbeta primers. The method was immunoSEQ multiplex PCR; TCRdb's version includes in-frame clones alone and lacks a portion of them. The sample lists about 93,000 clones, under 90% occurring once. Note on this clone: Its cognate antigen is unknown.

This CDR3 is 13 amino acids long. V lost 2 bases and J lost 7, with 11 bases in between. Germline V gene lookup returns CDR1 MNHNS and CDR2 SASEGT. The V and J genes are TRBV6-1 and TRBJ1-2; tentative D call: TRBD1 (5 bases). The TCR comes from a man aged 45-65 years in good health and CMV-seronegative. Sequenced sample: PBMCs. The CDR3 DNA follows: TGTGCCAGCAGTGAACCCCAGGGCGCTGGCTACACCTTC. This gives the protein CASSEPQGAGYTF.